The rows below give T cell receptor beta chains drawn from one sample of a study of T-cell memory formation after mild COVID-19. TCRdb used MiXCR to reprocess the 5' RACE reads, holding one entry per CDR3 protein. The top ten hold roughly an eighth of the sample, which has more than 350,000 distinct CDR3 sequences, over 20% seen once. Sequenced input: PBMCs or a T cell subset sorted from them (not recorded which). Every receptor here comes from an adult woman who had mild COVID-19 (a few samples of this study predate the infection). Cell type and time point are not known. CDR3s include the opening cysteine and the closing phenylalanine or tryptophan. Each record gives: CDR3 protein, CDR3 DNA, V gene, clone size, D gene, J gene. A D gene is named only where the DNA matches it firmly. Clone size, where shown, is once, few, many, or a class for clones that have expanded.

CASGREGPYEQYF | TGTGCCAGCGGGCGGGAGGGGCCCTACGAGCAGTACTTC | TRBV7-8 | NA | TRBD2 | TRBJ2-7
CASSRDRGPTNEKLFF | TGCGCCAGCAGCCGTGACAGGGGGCCGACTAATGAAAAACTGTTTTTT | TRBV4-1 | many | TRBD1 | TRBJ1-4
CAISRGGQGASHTEAFF | TGTGCCATCTCGAGGGGGGGACAGGGGGCGTCCCACACTGAAGCTTTCTTT | TRBV10-3 | NA | TRBD1 | TRBJ1-1
CASSPPDRMNTEAFF | TGTGCCAGCAGTCCTCCCGACAGGATGAACACTGAAGCTTTCTTT | TRBV12-3/TRBV12-4 | few | NA | TRBJ1-1
CASSQDGLRGDTDTQYF | TGCGCCAGCAGCCAAGATGGGTTGAGGGGGGACACAGATACGCAGTATTTT | TRBV4-1 | few | NA | TRBJ2-3
CASSPSPTGSTQYF | TGTGCCAGCAGCCCCAGCCCAACCGGTTCTACGCAGTATTTT | TRBV12-3/TRBV12-4 | few | NA | TRBJ2-3
CASSRDRSITGELFF | TGTGCCAGCAGTAGGGACCGCAGTATCACCGGGGAGCTGTTTTTT | TRBV6-5 | NA | NA | TRBJ2-2
CASSRTPEAFF | TGTGCCAGCAGCCGAACCCCTGAAGCTTTCTTT | TRBV5-5 | NA | NA | TRBJ1-1
CASSLRPSYNTDTQYF | TGTGCCAGCAGTTTGCGACCGTCCTATAACACAGATACGCAGTATTTT | TRBV12-3/TRBV12-4 | few | NA | TRBJ2-3
CASSSTGGAFSYGYTF | TGTGCCAGCAGTTCGACAGGGGGCGCTTTTTCATATGGCTACACCTTC | TRBV28 | NA | TRBD1 | TRBJ1-2
CASSRDRVITEAFF | TGTGCCAGCTCACGGGACAGGGTCATTACTGAAGCTTTCTTT | TRBV18 | few | TRBD1 | TRBJ1-1
CSATRGGTYNEQFF | TGCAGTGCTACTCGAGGGGGTACCTACAATGAGCAGTTCTTC | TRBV20-1 | NA | NA | TRBJ2-1
CSARPPGGDEQFF | TGCAGTGCTAGACCCCCGGGTGGGGATGAGCAGTTCTTC | TRBV20-1 | NA | NA | TRBJ2-1
CASSLAGEAQHF | TGTGCCAGCAGCTTAGCCGGGGAAGCCCAGCATTTT | TRBV7-6 | NA | NA | TRBJ1-5
CSHMGQYNEQFF | TGCAGTCATATGGGACAGTACAATGAGCAGTTCTTC | TRBV20-1 | NA | TRBD1 | TRBJ2-1
CASSSAGYEQYF | TGTGCCAGCAGTTCGGCCGGCTACGAGCAGTACTTC | TRBV5-6 | few | NA | TRBJ2-7
CSARVRGPRLAGTDTQYF | TGCAGTGCTAGAGTCAGGGGCCCCCGACTAGCGGGCACAGATACGCAGTATTTT | TRBV20-1 | NA | TRBD2 | TRBJ2-3